This T cell receptor beta chain was recovered during a study of blood T cells in healthy people across ages. The CDR3 is 18 amino acids. V was trimmed by 1 base and J by 0 bases, leaving 19 bases between them. CDR1 SGHRS and CDR2 YFSETQ come from the germline V gene. Then a second PCR, running roughly 7 to 11 cycles, was carried out with a sample-barcoded 5' primer and a J-beta primer mix. Each CDR3 protein is one row after TCRdb ran MiXCR on the 5' RACE reads. Found here are 800,000 to 950,000 distinct CDR3 sequences, around 46% of them singletons; the top ten hold around an eighth. The TCR originated in a man aged 25-45 years in good health. The V call is TRBV5-1, the J call TRBJ2-5, with a possible D match to TRBD1 (5 bases). Source material: blood. Here the CDR3 DNA reads TGCGCCAGCAGCTTGACAACGGCCGAACAGGTCAACCAAGAGACCCAGTACTTC. It yields the protein CASSLTTAEQVNQETQYF.